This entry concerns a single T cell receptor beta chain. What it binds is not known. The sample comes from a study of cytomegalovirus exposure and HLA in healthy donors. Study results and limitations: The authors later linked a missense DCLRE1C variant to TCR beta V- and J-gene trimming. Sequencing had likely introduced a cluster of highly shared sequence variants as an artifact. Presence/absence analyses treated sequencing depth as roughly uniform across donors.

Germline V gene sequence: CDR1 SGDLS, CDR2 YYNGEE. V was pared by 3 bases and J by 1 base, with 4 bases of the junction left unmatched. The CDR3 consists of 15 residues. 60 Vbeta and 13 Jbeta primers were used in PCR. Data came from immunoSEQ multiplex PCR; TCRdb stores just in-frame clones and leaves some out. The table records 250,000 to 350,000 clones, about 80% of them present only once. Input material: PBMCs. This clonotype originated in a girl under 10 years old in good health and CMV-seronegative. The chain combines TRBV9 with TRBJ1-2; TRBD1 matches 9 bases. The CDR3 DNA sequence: TGTGCCAGCAGCGAGGAGGGACAGGGTAACTATGGCTACACCTTC. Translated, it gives CASSEEGQGNYGYTF.